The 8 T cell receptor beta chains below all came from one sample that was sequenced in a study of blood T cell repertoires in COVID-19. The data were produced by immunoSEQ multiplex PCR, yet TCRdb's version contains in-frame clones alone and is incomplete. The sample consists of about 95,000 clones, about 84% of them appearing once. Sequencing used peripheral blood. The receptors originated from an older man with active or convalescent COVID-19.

The CDR3 spells CASSFTHLGANVLTF. The CDR3 nucleotides are TGTGCCAGCAGTTTTACCCATCTGGGCGCCAACGTCCTGACTTTC. The chain combines TRBV28 with TRBJ2-6; D is ambiguous. In germline, CDR1 is MDHEN, CDR2 SYDVKM. Trimming cost V 3 bases and J 7 bases, with 13 bases left between them. The CDR3 loop spans 15 amino acids.

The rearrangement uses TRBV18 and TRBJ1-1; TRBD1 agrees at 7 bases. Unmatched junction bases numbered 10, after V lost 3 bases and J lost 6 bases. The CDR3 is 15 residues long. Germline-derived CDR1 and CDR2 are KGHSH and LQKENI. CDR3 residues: CASSPRTGDEAEAFF. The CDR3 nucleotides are TGTGCCAGCTCACCTCGAACAGGGGACGAGGCTGAAGCTTTCTTT.

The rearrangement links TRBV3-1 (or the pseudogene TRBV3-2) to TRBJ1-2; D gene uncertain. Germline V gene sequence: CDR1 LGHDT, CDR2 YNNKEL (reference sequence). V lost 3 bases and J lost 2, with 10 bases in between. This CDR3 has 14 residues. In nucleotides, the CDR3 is TGTGCCAGCAGCCAGATAAACACCAACTATGGCTACACCTTC. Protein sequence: CASSQINTNYGYTF.

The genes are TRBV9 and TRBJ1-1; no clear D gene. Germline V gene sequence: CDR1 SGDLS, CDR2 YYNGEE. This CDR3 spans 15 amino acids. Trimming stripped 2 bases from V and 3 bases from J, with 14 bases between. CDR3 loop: CASSVLTEVHTEAFF. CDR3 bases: TGTGCCAGCAGCGTTTTGACGGAGGTCCACACTGAAGCTTTCTTT.

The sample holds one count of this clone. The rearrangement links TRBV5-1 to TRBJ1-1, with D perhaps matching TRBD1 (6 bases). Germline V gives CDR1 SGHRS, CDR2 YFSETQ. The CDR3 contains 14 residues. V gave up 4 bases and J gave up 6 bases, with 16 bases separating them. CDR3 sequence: CASSGATGNAEAFF. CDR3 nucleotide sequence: TGCGCCAGCAGCGGCGCCACAGGGAATGCTGAAGCTTTCTTT.

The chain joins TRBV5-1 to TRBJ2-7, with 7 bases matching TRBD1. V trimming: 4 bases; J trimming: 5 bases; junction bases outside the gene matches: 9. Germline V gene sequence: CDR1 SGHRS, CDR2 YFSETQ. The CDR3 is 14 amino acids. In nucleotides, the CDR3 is TGCGCCAGCAGCCCCCACGAGGGGGCCAACGAGCAGTACTTC. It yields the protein CASSPHEGANEQYF.

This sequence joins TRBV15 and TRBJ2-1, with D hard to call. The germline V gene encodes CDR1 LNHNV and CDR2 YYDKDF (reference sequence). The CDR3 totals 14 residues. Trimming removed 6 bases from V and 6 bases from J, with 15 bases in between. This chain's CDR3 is CATSQTDTTNEQFF. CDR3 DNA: TGTGCCACCAGTCAAACGGATACTACCAATGAGCAGTTCTTC.

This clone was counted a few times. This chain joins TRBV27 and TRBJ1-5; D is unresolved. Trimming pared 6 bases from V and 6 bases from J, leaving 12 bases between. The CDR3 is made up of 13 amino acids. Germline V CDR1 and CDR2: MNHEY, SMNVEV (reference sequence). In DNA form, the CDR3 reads TGTGCCAGCAGCTGGAGGGAGAGTCAGCCCCAGCATTTT. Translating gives CASSWRESQPQHF.